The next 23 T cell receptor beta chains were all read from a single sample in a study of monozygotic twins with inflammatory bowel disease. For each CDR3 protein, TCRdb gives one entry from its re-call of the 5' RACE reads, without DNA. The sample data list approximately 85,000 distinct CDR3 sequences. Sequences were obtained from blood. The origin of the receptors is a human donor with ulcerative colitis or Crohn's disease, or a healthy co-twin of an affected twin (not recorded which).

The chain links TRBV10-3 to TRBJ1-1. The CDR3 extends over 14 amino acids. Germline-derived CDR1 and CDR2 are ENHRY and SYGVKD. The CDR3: CAISESMANTEAFF.

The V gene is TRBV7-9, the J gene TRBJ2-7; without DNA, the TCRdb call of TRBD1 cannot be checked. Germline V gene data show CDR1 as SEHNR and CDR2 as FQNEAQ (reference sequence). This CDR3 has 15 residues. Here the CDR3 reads CASSLGTGWIDEQYF.

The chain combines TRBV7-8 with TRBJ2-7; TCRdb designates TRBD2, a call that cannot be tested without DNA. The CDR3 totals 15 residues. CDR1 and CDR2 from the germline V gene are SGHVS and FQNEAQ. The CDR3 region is CASSLRRERSYEQYF.

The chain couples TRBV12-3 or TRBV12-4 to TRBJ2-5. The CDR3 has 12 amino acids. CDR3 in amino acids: CASSPHEETQYF.

CDR3 sequence reads: CASSRFERGGHIDEQYF. V and J are TRBV7-6 and TRBJ2-7; the D gene TCRdb calls, TRBD2, cannot be checked with no DNA. Looked up from germline, CDR1 is SGHVS and CDR2 is FNYEAQ. The CDR3 has 17 amino acids.

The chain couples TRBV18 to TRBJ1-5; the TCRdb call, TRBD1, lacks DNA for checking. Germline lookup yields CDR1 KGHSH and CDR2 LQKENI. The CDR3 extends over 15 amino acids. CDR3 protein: CASSPGGRTNQPQHF. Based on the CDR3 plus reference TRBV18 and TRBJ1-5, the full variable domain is NAGVMQNPRHLVRRRGQEARLRCSPMKGHSHVYWYRQLPEEGLKFMVYLQKENIIDESGMPKERFSAEFPKEGPSILRIQQVVRGDSAAYFCASSPGGRTNQPQHFGDGTRLSIL.

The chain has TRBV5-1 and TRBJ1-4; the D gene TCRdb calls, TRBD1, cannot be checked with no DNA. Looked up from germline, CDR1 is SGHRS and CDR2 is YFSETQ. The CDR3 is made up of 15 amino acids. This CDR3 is CASSLTGGATEKLFF. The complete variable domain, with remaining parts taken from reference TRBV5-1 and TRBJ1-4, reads KAGVTQTPRYLIKTRGQQVTLSCSPISGHRSVSWYQQTPGQGLQFLFEYFSETQRNKGNFPGRFSGRQFSNSRSEMNVSTLELGDSALYLCASSLTGGATEKLFFGSGTQLSVL.

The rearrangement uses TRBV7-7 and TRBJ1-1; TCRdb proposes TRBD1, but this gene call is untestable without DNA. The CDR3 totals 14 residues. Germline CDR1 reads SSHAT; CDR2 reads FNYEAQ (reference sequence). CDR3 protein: CASSPIGTNTEAFF.

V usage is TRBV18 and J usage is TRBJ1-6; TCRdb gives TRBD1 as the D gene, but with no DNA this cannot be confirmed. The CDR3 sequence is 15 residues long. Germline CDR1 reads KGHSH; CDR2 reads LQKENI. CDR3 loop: CASSPASRVNSPLHF.

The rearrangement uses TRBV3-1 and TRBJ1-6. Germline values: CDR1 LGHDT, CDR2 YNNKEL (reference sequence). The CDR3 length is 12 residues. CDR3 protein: CASSTLEGPLHF.

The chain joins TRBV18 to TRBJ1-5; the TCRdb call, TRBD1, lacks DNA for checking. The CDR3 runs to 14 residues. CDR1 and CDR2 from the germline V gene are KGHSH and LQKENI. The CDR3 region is CASSPGDRGQPQHF.

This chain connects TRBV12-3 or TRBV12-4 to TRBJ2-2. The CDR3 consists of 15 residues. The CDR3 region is CASSQQNPNTGELFF.

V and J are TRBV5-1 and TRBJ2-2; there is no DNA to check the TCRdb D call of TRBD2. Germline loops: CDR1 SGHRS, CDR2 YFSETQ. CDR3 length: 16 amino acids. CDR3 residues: CASSWDPPISTGELFF.

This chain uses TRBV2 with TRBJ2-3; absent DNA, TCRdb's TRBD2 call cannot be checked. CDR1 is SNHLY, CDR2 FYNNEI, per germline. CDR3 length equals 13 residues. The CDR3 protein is CASRADSTDTQYF. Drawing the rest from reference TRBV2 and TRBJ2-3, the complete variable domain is EPEVTQTPSHQVTQMGQEVILRCVPISNHLYFYWYRQILGQKVEFLVSFYNNEISEKSEIFDDQFSVERPDGSNFTLKIRSTKLEDSAMYFCASRADSTDTQYFGPGTRLTVL.

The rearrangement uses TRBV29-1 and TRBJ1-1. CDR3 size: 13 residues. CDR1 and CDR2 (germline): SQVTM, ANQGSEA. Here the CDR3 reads CSVEGQGPKGAFF.

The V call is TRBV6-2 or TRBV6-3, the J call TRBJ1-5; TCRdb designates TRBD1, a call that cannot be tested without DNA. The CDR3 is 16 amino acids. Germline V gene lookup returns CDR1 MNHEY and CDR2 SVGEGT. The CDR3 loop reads CASSYWDVYSNQPQHF.

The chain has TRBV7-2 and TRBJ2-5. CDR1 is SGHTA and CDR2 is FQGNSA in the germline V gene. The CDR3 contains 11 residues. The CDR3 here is CASRKQETQYF.

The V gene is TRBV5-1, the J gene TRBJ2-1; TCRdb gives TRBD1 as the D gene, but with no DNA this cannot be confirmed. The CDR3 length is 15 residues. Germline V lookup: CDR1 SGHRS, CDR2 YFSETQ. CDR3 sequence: CASSSGQGAVNEQFF.

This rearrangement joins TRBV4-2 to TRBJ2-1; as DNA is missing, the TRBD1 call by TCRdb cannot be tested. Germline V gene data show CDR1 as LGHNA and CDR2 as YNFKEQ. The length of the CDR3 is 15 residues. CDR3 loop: CASSPGAHAYNEQFF.

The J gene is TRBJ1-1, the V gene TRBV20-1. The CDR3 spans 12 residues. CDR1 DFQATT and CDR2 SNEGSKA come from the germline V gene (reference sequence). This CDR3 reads CSARDRGREAFF.

The CDR3 here is CASSPGTGGTDTQYF. The chain uses TRBV18 and TRBJ2-3; TCRdb indicates TRBD1, and absent DNA this call remains unverified. Per germline, CDR1 KGHSH and CDR2 LQKENI. There are 15 residues in the CDR3.

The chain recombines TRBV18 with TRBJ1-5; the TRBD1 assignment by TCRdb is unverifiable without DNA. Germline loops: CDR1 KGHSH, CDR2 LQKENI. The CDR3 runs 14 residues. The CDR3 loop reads CASSTGGGNQPQHF.

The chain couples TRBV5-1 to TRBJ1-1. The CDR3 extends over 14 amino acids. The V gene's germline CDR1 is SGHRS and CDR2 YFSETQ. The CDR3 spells CASSSMGKNTEAFF.